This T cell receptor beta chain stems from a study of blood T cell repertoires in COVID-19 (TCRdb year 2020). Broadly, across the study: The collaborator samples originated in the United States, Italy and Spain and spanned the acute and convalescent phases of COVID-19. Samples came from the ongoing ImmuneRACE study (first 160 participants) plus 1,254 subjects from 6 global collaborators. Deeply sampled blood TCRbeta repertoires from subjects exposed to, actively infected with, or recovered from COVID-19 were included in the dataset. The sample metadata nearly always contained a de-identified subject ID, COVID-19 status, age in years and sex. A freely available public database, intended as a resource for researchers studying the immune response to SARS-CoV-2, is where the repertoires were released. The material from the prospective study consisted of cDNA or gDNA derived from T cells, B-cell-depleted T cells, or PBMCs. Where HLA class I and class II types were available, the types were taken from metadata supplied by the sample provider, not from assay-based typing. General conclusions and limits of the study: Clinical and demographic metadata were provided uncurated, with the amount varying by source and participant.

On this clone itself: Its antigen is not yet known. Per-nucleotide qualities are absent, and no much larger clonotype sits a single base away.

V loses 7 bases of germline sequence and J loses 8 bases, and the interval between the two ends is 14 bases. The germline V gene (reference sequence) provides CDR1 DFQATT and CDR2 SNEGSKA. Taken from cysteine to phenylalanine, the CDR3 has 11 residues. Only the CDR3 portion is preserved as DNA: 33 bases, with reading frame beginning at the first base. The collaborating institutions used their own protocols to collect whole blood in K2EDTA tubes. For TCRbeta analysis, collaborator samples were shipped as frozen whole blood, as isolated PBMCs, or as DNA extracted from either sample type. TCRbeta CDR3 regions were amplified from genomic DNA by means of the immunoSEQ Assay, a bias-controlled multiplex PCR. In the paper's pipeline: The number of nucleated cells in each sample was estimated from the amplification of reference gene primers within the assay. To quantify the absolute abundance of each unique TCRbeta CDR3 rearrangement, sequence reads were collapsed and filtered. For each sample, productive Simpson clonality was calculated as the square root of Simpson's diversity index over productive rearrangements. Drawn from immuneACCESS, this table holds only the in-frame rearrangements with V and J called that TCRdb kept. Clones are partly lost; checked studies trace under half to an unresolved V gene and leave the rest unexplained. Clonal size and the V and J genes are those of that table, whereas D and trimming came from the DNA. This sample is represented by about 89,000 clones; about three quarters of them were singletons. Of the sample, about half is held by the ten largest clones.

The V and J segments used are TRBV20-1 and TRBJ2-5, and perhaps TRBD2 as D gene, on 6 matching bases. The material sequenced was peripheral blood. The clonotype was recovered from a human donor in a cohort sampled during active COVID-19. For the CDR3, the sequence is CSGRGGPTQYF. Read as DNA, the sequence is TGCAGTGGGAGGGGCGGGCCAACCCAGTACTTC.